This passage covers 3 T cell receptor beta chains from one sample sequenced in a study of molecular identifiers for immune sequencing clone quantification. TCRdb processed the PCR reads anew with MiXCR; each CDR3 protein has one entry. The data hold 97,000 or so distinct CDR3 sequences, with 30% to 35% observed a single time. The material sequenced was naive CD8+ T cells from blood, with Jurkat cell RNA spiked in. The sample's subset: FACS-sorted CD8+CD4-CCR7+CD45RA+ naive T cells. The receptors were sampled from a human donor in good health. Some libraries in this study had Jurkat cell RNA spiked in.

This clonotype appeared many times. The chain combines TRBV7-2 with TRBJ2-3; D is ambiguous. Trimming pared 5 bases from V and 12 bases from J, leaving 18 bases between. The CDR3 has 13 amino acids. Germline lookup yields CDR1 SGHTA and CDR2 FQGNSA. The CDR3 sequence is CASSPTPHPFQYF. CDR3 in DNA: TGTGCCAGCAGCCCAACCCCCCATCCCTTCCAGTATTTT.

V gene TRBV6-6 combines with J gene TRBJ2-4; tentatively, D is TRBD2 (5 bases). This CDR3 has 16 amino acids. CDR1 is MNHNY and CDR2 is SVGAGI in the germline V gene (reference sequence). V shed 6 bases and J shed 0 bases, with 15 bases lying between them. CDR3 loop: CASRGPGGPAKNIQYF. CDR3 sequence (DNA): TGTGCCAGCAGAGGGCCGGGCGGGCCAGCCAAAAACATTCAGTACTTC.

The V gene is TRBV28, the J gene TRBJ2-7; TRBD1 matches at 10 bases. CDR1 is MDHEN, CDR2 SYDVKM, per germline. Losses at the gene ends were 4 bases for V and 9 bases for J; bases not matched to a gene: 6. CDR3 size: 13 residues. The CDR3 loop reads CASSSRDRGGQYF. In nucleotides, the CDR3 is TGTGCCAGCAGTTCTCGGGACAGGGGCGGGCAGTACTTC.